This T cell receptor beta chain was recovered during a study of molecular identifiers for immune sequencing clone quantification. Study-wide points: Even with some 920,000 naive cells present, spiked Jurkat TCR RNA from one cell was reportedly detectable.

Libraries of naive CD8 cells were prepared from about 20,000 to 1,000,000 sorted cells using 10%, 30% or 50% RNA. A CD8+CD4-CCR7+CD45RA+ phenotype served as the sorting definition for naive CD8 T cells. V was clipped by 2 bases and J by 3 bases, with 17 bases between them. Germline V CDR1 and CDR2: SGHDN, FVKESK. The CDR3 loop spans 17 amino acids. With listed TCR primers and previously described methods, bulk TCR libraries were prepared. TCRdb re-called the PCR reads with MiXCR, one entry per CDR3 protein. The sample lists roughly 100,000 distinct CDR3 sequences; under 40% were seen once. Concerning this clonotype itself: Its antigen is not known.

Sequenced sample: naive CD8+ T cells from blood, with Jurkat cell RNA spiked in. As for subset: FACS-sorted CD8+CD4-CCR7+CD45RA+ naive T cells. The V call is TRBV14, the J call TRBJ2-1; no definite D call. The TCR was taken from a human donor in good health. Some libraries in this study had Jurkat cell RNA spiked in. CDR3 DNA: TGTGCCAGCAGCCAATATTTCTCTCCGGAGAACTACAATGAGCAGTTCTTC. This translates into CASSQYFSPENYNEQFF.